This note documents a single T cell receptor (beta chain) sequence. It lacks a known antigen. Qualities for individual bases were not recorded, and no much larger clone is one base off. For CDR1 and CDR2, the germline V gene lists MDHEN and SYDVKM. V sheds 6 bases and J sheds 8 bases, leaving 19 bases between their ends. From its cysteine to its phenylalanine, the CDR3 spans 15 amino acids. The DNA shown is the 45-base CDR3, in frame from base 1. This specimen belongs to a study of shared clonotypes between healthy human individuals (dated by TCRdb to about 2020). About the study as a whole: Two women and three men aged 18 to 49 years were included in the cohort. For each donor, CD4 naive and CD4 memory were each run on three plates, CD8 naive on two plates, and CD8 memory on one plate. To increase sequencing depth and limit assay-specific biases, TCR repertoire library preparation and sequencing were carried out by different laboratories using diverse techniques. To estimate repertoire size and how much clonotype sharing occurs between individuals, the study deeply sequenced the blood TCR repertoires of about 5 healthy adults. Each donor's leukapheresis produced roughly between roughly 0.94 and 9.5 billion PBMCs. Summary of the overall study and its limitations: Based on pairwise subsampling, the degree of clonotype sharing among donors was expected to be affected by sequencing depth. The genetic and exposure-history diversity represented was limited by the small number of donors. Incomplete sequencing was indicated by rarefaction of sorted-subset datasets, despite the large sequencing depth. Naive subsets generally had larger estimated clonotype richness than memory subsets did. Approximately 5% of naive CD4, around 4% of naive CD8, around 2.3% of memory CD4, and roughly 0.4% of memory CD8 clonotypes were shared across a few donors. Compared with non-shared clonotypes, the clonotypes found in all four sorted-subset donors had higher generation probabilities. Sampling was restricted to blood, and TCR repertoires in tissues likely differ from the TCR repertoires found in blood.

Donors were healthy HIV-negative adults with no recently reported acute infections or vaccinations. Only Caucasian adults living in Nashville, Tennessee, USA were represented among the donors. CD4+ T cells were enriched by magnetic negative selection; naive cells were then positively selected on CD45RA, and the negative fraction formed the memory subset. Blood was collected by leukapheresis, and PBMCs were isolated by Ficoll-Histopaque density gradient centrifugation and then cryopreserved in liquid nitrogen vapor phase. Analytical flow cytometry was used to check the purity and quantity of every magnetically sorted T cell population. Genomic DNA was isolated from each sorted fraction and quantified by UV absorbance on a Nanodrop 2000c. Using the deep immunoSEQ assay, multiplex PCR amplified TCR CDR3 regions from genomic DNA. Extracted genomic DNA from each cell subset was distributed evenly across all wells of several immunoSEQ 96-well plates, and each plate was treated as a replicate. Each replicate PCR for sorted subsets received roughly 0.2 ug genomic DNA, equal to about 30,000 T cell genomes. The purified libraries were quantified using a Qubit 3.0 fluorometer, sized with a Bioanalyzer 2100, and then quantified again using the KAPA Library Quantification kit. Every immunoSEQ 96-well plate was sequenced on a dedicated single-read 150-cycle Illumina NextSeq 550 flow cell. Turning to the authors' computational methods: Because the immunoSEQ output included only junctional sequences and no quality scores, the filtering could not be the same as the filtering used for full-length reads. To assign V/J genes and CDR3, sequences were annotated using PyIR, a Python wrapper for IgBLAST v1.9, with IMGT germline references. Reads were filtered out if the reads had weak V/J assignments (E-value above 1e-6), no CDR3, stop codons, out-of-frame junctions, or ambiguous translated residues. V3J clonotypes were defined as sequences sharing the same inferred V gene, J gene, and CDR3 amino acid sequence. To compute the percentage overlap between repertoires, the number of shared unique clonotypes was divided by the size of the smaller repertoire. Richness of each repertoire was evaluated using RTK rarefaction, the Chao1 estimator, and Recon v2.1 estimates of unobserved clonotypes. Generation probabilities were computed with OLGA for all TCRbeta clonotypes obtained by the gDNA method from several donors. TCRdb carries this immuneACCESS record with in-frame sequences only. Its versions omit some clonotypes, under half of them owing to an unresolved V gene in the studies checked, with the rest unexplained. V, J and clone size reflect that table, while D and trimming were determined from the DNA. The sample table records some 1,100,000 clones; 78% of these occur just once. The top ten constitute 0.4% to 0.55% of the sample.

The sequence is built from TRBV28 and TRBJ1-4; a tentative D match to TRBD1 spans 5 bases. The material sequenced was memory CD4+ T cells from PBMCs. The cell subset or site label on this specimen signifies: CD45RA-negative fraction. The sequence was collected from a man aged 18 to 35 in good health. Some clones in this sample may be carry-over from other donors' samples. The sequence in DNA is TGTGCCAGCAGGAAGGGAGGGACCCCTTGGGAAAAACTGTTTTTT. It specifies CASRKGGTPWEKLFF.